These 7 T cell receptor beta chains came from one sample sequenced in a study of blood T cells in healthy people across ages. A second PCR, run for about 7 to 11 cycles, used a sample-barcoded 5' primer plus a J-beta primer mix. TCRdb re-derived calls from the 5' RACE reads in MiXCR, one entry per CDR3 protein. The sample contains about 1.4 million distinct CDR3 sequences, 55% to 75% of which appear only once. Specimen: blood. These receptors originate from a man between 18 and 29 years old in good health.

This chain links TRBV2 with TRBJ2-3; no clear D. With 7 bases removed from V and 4 bases from J, the gap between germline ends came to 24 bases. Looked up from germline, CDR1 is SNHLY and CDR2 is FYNNEI. The CDR3 loop spans 17 amino acids. The CDR3: CASNNVGSVRRPDTQYF. The CDR3 DNA follows: TGTGCCAGCAACAACGTGGGTTCAGTACGGCGCCCAGATACGCAGTATTTT.

Concerning this clonotype: The CDR3 does not close with the conserved phenylalanine or tryptophan, likely indicating a read error. J is TRBJ2-1 and V is TRBV14; the D is unclear. V was trimmed by 0 bases and J by 5 bases, leaving 8 bases between them. The CDR3 extends over 14 amino acids. The germline CDR1 and CDR2 sequences are SGHDN and FVKESK. The CDR3 coding sequence is TGTGCCAGCAGCCAAGAGGAACCCCACAATGAGCAGTTCTGC. Protein: CASSQEEPHNEQFC.

The chain couples TRBV18 to TRBJ2-1; D possibly corresponds to TRBD2 (5 bases). V was clipped by 8 bases and J by 5 bases, with 10 bases between them. The CDR3 has 12 amino acids. Germline V CDR1 and CDR2: KGHSH, LQKENI. CDR3: CASAGLNNEQFF. The CDR3 DNA sequence: TGTGCCAGCGCTGGACTTAACAATGAGCAGTTCTTC.

This sequence joins TRBV2 and TRBJ1-5; 7 nucleotides align to TRBD1. The CDR3 extends over 12 amino acids. The V gene's germline CDR1 is SNHLY and CDR2 FYNNEI. V was pared by 5 bases and J by 9 bases, with 4 bases of the junction left unmatched. The CDR3 protein is CASSYRGLPQHF. For the CDR3, the DNA is TGTGCCAGCAGTTACAGGGGTCTGCCCCAGCATTTT.

J is TRBJ2-7 and V is TRBV2; either TRBD1 or TRBD2 may fit D (6 bases each). Between the trimmed V and J ends, which lost 7 bases and 3 bases, there was a span of 16 bases. The CDR3 extends over 14 amino acids. Germline V gene data show CDR1 as SNHLY and CDR2 as FYNNEI. CDR3 nucleotides: TGTGCCAGCACTAAGGGGGGATCCTACTACGAGCAGTACTTC. Translated: CASTKGGSYYEQYF. The whole variable domain, filled in from reference TRBV2 and TRBJ2-7, reads EPEVTQTPSHQVTQMGQEVILRCVPISNHLYFYWYRQILGQKVEFLVSFYNNEISEKSEIFDDQFSVERPDGSNFTLKIRSTKLEDSAMYFCASTKGGSYYEQYFGPGTRLTVT.

V is TRBV5-8 and J is TRBJ2-1; D remains ambiguous. V lost 2 bases, J lost 7 bases, and 7 bases lay in between. Per the germline V gene, CDR1 is SGHTS and CDR2 is YDEGEE. This CDR3 contains 12 residues. CDR3 nucleotides: TGTGCCAGCAGCTTCTTGCAAAATGAGCAGTTCTTC. It translates to CASSFLQNEQFF.

This clonotype has only a few counts. The CDR3 sequence is CASSVSNTDTQYF. The CDR3 DNA reads TGTGCCAGCAGTGTTAGTAACACAGATACGCAGTATTTT. The chain carries TRBV2 and TRBJ2-3; unclear D gene. The V gene's germline CDR1 is SNHLY and CDR2 FYNNEI. The V and J ends lost 4 bases and 2 bases respectively, with 7 bases between them. The CDR3 sequence is 13 residues long.